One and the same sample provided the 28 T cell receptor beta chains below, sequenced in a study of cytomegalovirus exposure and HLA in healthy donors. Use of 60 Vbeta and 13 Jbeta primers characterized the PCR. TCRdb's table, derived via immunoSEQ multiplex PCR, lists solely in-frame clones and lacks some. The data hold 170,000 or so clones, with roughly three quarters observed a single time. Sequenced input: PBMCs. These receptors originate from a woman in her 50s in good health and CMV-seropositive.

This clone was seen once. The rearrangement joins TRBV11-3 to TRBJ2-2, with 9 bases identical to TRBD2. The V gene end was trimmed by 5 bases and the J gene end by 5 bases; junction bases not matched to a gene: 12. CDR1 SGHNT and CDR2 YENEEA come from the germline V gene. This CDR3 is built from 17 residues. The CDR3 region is CASSPTSLAGATGELFF. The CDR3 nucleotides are TGTGCCAGCAGCCCTACTTCATTAGCGGGAGCGACCGGGGAGCTGTTTTTT.

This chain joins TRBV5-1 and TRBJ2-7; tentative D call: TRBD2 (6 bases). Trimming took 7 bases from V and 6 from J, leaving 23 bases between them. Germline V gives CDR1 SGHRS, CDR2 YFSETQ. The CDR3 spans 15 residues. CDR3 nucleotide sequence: TGCGCCAGCCAACCGGGGGACCGACAAGGGGTCGAGCAGTACTTC. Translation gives CASQPGDRQGVEQYF.

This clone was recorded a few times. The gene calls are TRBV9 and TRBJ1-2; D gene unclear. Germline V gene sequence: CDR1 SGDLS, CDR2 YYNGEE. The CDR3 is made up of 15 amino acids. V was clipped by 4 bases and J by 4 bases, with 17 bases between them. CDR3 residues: CASSSHPIRGYGYTF. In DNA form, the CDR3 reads TGTGCCAGCAGCTCCCACCCGATTCGGGGCTATGGCTACACCTTC.

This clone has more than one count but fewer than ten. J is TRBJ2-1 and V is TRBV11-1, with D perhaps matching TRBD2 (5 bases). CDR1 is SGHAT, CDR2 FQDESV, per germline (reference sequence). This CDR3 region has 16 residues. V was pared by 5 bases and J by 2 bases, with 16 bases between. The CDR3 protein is CASSPEGIATYNEQFF. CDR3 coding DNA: TGTGCCAGCAGCCCAGAGGGTATAGCCACCTACAATGAGCAGTTCTTC.

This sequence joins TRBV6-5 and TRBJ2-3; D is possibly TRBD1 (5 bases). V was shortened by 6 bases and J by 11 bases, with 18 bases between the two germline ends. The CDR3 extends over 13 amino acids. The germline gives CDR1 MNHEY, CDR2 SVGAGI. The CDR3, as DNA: TGTGCCAGCAGCAACGGCCGGTCTAGGGGGCAGTATTTT. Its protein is CASSNGRSRGQYF.

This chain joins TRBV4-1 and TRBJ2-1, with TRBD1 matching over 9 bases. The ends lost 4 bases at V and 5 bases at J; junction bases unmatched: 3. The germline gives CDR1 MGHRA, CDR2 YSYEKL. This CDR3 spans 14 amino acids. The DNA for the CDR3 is TGCGCCAGCAGCCTTCGGACAGGGGACAATGAGCAGTTCTTC. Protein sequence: CASSLRTGDNEQFF.

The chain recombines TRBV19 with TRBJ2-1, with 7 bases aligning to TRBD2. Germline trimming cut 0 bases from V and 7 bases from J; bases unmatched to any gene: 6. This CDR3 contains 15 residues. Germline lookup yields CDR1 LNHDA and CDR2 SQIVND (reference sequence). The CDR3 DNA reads TGTGCCAGTAGTATAGAAGCGGGATACCGAAATGAGCAGTTCTTC. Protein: CASSIEAGYRNEQFF.

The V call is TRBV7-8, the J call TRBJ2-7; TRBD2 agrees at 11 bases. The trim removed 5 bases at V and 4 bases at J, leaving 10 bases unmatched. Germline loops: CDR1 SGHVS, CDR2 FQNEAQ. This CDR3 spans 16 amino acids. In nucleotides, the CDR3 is TGTGCCAGCAGCCCCCGGGGGGGACTAGCGGTATACGAGCAGTACTTC. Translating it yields CASSPRGGLAVYEQYF.

DNA for the CDR3: TGTGCCTGGAGAAGGGGTCCCAACTATGGCTACACCTTC. Amino acids: CAWRRGPNYGYTF. The chain carries TRBV30 and TRBJ1-2, with TRBD1 as a possible D gene (5 bases). The ends were cut back, 3 bases at V and 2 bases at J, with 10 bases in the middle. The germline V gene encodes CDR1 GTSNPN and CDR2 SVGIG (reference sequence). The CDR3 is made up of 13 amino acids.

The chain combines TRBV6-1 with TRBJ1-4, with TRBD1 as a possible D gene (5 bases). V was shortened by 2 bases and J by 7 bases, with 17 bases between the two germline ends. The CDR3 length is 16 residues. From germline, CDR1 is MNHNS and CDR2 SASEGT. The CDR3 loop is CASSELARTGGEKLFF. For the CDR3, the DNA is TGTGCCAGCAGTGAATTGGCCCGGACCGGGGGTGAAAAACTGTTTTTT.

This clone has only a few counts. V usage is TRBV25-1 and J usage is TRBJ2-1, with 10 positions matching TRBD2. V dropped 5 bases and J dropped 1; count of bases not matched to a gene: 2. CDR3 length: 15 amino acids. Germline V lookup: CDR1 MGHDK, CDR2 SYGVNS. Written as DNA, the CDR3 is TGTGCCAGCAGTCCAGCGGGAGGGTCCTACAATGAGCAGTTCTTC. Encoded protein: CASSPAGGSYNEQFF.

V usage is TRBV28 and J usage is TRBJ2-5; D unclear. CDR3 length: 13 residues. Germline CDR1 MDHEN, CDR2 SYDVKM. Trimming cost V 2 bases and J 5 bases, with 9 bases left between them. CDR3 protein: CASSLPQIETQYF. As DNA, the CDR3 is TGTGCCAGCAGTTTACCCCAGATTGAGACCCAGTACTTC. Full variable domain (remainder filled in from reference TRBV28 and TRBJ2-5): DVKVTQSSRYLVKRTGEKVFLECVQDMDHENMFWYRQDPGLGLRLIYFSYDVKMKEKGDIPEGYSVSREKKERFSLILESASTNQTSMYLCASSLPQIETQYFGPGTRLLVL.

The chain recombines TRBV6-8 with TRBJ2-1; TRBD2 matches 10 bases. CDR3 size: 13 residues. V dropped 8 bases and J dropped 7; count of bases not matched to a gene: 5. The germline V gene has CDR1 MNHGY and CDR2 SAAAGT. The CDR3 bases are TGTGCCAGCGGCCTAGCGGGGGTTAATGAGCAGTTCTTC. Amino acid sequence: CASGLAGVNEQFF.

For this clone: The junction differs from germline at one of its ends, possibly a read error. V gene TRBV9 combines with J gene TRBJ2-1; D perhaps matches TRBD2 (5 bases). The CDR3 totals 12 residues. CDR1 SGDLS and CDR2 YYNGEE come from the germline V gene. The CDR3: CASSVGRAALIF. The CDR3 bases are TGTGCCAGCAGCGTAGGCAGAGCGGCCTTGATCTTC.

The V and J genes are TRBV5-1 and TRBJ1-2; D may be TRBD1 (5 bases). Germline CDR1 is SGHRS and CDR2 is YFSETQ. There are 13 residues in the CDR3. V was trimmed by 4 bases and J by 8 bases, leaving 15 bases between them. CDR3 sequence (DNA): TGCGCCAGCAGCCAAGGGGACCGGGGGGGCTACACCTTC. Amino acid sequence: CASSQGDRGGYTF.

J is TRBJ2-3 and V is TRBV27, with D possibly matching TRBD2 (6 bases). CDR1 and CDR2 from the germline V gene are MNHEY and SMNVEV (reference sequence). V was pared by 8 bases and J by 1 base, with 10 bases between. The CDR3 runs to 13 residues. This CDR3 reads CASSLAGTDTQYF. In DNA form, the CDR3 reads TGTGCCAGCTCCTTAGCGGGCACAGATACGCAGTATTTT.

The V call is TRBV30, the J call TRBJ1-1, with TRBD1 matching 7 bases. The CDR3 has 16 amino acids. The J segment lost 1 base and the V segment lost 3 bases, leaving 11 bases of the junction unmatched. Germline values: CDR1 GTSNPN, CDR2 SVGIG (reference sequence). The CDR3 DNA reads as TGTGCCTGGAGCCCTCTCTCGACAGGGTCGAACACTGAAGCTTTCTTT. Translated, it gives CAWSPLSTGSNTEAFF.

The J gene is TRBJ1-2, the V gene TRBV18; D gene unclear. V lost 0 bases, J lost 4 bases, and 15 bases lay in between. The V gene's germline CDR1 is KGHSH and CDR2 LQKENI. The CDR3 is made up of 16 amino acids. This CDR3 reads CASSPPGGGNVYGYTF. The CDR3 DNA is TGTGCCAGCTCACCACCGGGTGGAGGGAACGTCTATGGCTACACCTTC.

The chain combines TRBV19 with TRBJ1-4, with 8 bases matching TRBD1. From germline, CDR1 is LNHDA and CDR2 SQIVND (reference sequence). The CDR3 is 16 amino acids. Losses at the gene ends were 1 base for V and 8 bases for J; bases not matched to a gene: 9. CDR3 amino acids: CASSIVLDRGEEKLFF. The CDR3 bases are TGTGCCAGTAGTATAGTCCTCGACAGGGGTGAAGAAAAACTGTTTTTT.

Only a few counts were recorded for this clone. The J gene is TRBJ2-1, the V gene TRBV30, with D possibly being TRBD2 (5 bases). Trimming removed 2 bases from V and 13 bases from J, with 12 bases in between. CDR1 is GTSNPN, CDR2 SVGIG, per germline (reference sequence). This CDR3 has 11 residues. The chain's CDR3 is CAWSLRDRQFF. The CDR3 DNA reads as TGTGCCTGGAGTCTCCGGGATCGTCAGTTCTTC.

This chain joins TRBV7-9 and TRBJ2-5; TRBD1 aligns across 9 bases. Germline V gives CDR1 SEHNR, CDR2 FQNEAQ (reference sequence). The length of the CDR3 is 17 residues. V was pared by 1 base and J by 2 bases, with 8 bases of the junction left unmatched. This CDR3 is CASSLEGRDRAQETQYF. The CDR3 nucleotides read TGTGCCAGCAGCTTAGAAGGGAGGGACAGGGCACAAGAGACCCAGTACTTC.

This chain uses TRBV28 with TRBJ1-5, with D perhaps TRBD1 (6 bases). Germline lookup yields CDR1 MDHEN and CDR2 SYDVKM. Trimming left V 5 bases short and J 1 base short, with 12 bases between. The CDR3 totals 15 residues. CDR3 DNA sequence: TGTGCCAGCAGTGAAACAGGGATGAGCAATCAGCCCCAGCATTTT. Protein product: CASSETGMSNQPQHF.

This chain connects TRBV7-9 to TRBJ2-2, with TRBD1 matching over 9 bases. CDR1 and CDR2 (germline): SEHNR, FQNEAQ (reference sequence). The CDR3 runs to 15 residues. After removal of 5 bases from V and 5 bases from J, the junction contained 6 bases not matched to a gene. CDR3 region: CASSLWTGDTGELFF. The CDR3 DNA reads TGTGCCAGCAGCCTATGGACAGGGGATACCGGGGAGCTGTTTTTT.

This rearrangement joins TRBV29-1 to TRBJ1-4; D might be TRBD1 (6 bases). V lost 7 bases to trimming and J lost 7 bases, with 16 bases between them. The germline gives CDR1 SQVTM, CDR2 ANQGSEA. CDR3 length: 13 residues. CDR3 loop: CSAHQGWGEKLFF. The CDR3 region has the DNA TGCAGCGCCCACCAGGGGTGGGGTGAAAAACTGTTTTTT.

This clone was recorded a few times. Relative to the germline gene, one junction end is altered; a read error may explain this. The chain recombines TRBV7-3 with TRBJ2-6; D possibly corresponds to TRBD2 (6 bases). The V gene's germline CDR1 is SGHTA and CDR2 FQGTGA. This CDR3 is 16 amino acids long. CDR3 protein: CASSSRPGTGANGLTF. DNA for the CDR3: TGTGCCAGCAGCTCCCGGCCAGGGACTGGGGCCAACGGCCTGACTTTC.

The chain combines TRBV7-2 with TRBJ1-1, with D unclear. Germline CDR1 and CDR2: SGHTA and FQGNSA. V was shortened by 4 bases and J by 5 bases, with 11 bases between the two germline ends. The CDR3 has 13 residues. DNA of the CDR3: TGTGCCAGCAGCTGGGCTGAACTGACTGAAGCTTTCTTT. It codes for CASSWAELTEAFF.

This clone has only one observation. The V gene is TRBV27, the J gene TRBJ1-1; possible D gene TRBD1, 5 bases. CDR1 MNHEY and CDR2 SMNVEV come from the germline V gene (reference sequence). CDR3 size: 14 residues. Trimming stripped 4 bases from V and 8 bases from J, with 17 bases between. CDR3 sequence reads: CASSYKGEALEAFF. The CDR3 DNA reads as TGTGCCAGCAGTTATAAAGGGGAGGCTCTAGAAGCTTTCTTT.

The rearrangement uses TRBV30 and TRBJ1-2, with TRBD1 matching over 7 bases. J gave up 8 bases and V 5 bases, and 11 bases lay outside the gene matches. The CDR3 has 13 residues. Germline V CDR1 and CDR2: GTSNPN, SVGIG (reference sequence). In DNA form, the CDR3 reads TGTGCCTGGGCGACAGGGCCCTTGCGGGGCTACACCTTC. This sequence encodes CAWATGPLRGYTF.